Following are 5 T cell receptor beta chains from one sample sequenced in a study of cytomegalovirus exposure and HLA in healthy donors. Profiling relied on immunoSEQ multiplex PCR, and the TCRdb table lists in-frame clones only, not all of them. The sample holds 140,000 or so clones, about 91% seen once. Sequences were obtained from PBMCs. The receptors stem from a man aged 18 to 29 in good health and CMV-seropositive.

The J gene is TRBJ2-7, the V gene TRBV7-2, with 9 nucleotides matching TRBD1. V dropped 5 bases and J dropped 4; count of bases not matched to a gene: 9. Germline loops: CDR1 SGHTA, CDR2 FQGNSA. CDR3 length: 15 residues. This CDR3 reads CASSRNPGQGYEQYF. CDR3 DNA: TGTGCCAGCAGCCGTAATCCGGGACAGGGTTACGAGCAGTACTTC.

The rearrangement uses TRBV2 and TRBJ2-4; no reliable D call. The CDR3 extends over 14 amino acids. Germline lookup yields CDR1 SNHLY and CDR2 FYNNEI. V lost 1 base and J lost 3, with 7 bases in between. The CDR3 loop is CASSEGLYKNIQYF. In nucleotides, the CDR3 is TGTGCCAGCAGTGAAGGGCTGTACAAAAACATTCAGTACTTC.

CDR3: CASSQQQSSREYEKLFF. The CDR3 nucleotides read TGCGCCAGCAGCCAACAACAATCTTCTAGGGAGTATGAAAAACTGTTTTTT. V gene TRBV4-1 combines with J gene TRBJ1-4; D is unclear. V lost 2 bases and J lost 6, with 19 bases in between. CDR1 and CDR2 (germline): MGHRA, YSYEKL. The CDR3 loop spans 17 amino acids.

This clone was recorded many times. The rearrangement joins TRBV7-6 to TRBJ2-7, with D tentatively TRBD1 (5 bases). Germline lookup yields CDR1 SGHVS and CDR2 FNYEAQ. With 2 bases removed from V and 3 bases from J, the gap between germline ends came to 8 bases. The CDR3 contains 13 residues. Written as DNA, the CDR3 is TGTGCCAGCAGCTTAAGCAGGGACTACGAGCAGTACTTC. Protein product: CASSLSRDYEQYF.

The rearrangement uses TRBV30 and TRBJ2-2; TRBD2 matches at 8 bases. The CDR3 totals 21 residues. Germline V gene data show CDR1 as GTSNPN and CDR2 as SVGIG (reference sequence). The V segment lost 4 bases and the J segment 0 bases; nucleotides outside the gene matches: 22. CDR3 residues: CAWKGGTSYNRPTANTGELFF. The DNA of the CDR3 is TGTGCCTGGAAAGGTGGGACTAGTTATAATCGGCCCACCGCGAACACCGGGGAGCTGTTTTTT.